This T cell receptor beta chain emerged from a study of blood T cells in healthy people across ages. Overall study results and limits: Both naive CD4+ cell counts and diversity were greater in long-lived donors than in aged donors. Estimated diversity, derived from one million T cells, was regarded as an underestimate.

Donors ranged from 6 to 90 years old and were healthy Caucasians in Russia. A J-beta primer mix and a sample-barcoded 5' primer were used in a second PCR of about 7 to 12 cycles. Every cDNA was tagged by a template-switch adaptor with 12 random nucleotides. TCRdb reprocessed the 5' RACE reads with MiXCR, giving one entry per CDR3 protein. Among 1,800,000 or so distinct CDR3 sequences listed, roughly two fifths were seen once. A remark on this clonotype: The antigen is undetermined. Relative to the germline gene, one junction end is altered; a read error may explain this.

Germline assignment: CDR1 SSHAT and CDR2 FNYEAQ (reference sequence). This CDR3 is built from 15 residues. This rearrangement joins TRBV7-7 to TRBJ2-1; a possible D gene is TRBD1 (5 bases). Source material: blood. The TCR sequence derives from a human donor in good health. The CDR3 DNA follows: TGTGCTAGCAGCCAAGGGGATATATCCTACAATGAGCAGTTCTTC. Translated, it gives CASSQGDISYNEQFF. Based on the CDR3 plus reference TRBV7-7 and TRBJ2-1, the full variable domain is GAGVSQSPRYKVTKRGQDVTLRCDPISSHATLYWYQQALGQGPEFLTYFNYEAQPDKSGLPSDRFSAERPEGSISTLTIQRTEQRDSAMYRCASSQGDISYNEQFFGPGTRLTVL.